The rows below give T cell receptor beta chains drawn from one sample of a study of neurological immune-mediated disorders. TCRdb itself ran the 5' RACE reads through MiXCR, one entry per CDR3 protein. The sample has about 38,000 distinct CDR3 sequences; about 4.8% are singletons. The sample taken for sequencing was CD4+ T cells from blood. All receptors come from a man aged 18-30 years in good health. The CDR3 runs from the conserved cysteine through the conserved F or W. A D gene is named only where the DNA matches it firmly. Only some rows state a clone size, as once, few, many or a class for expanded clones.

j_call: TRBJ1-2; d_call: NA; v_call: TRBV5-1; clone_size: many; cdr3_nt: TGCGCCAGCAGCTTGGCTACAGACGACTATGGCTACACCTTC; cdr3_aa: CASSLATDDYGYTF
j_call: TRBJ2-1; d_call: NA; v_call: TRBV4-3; clone_size: many; cdr3_nt: TGCGCCAGCAGCCAAGGAGGGACGAGGGCCTGGGGTGAGCAGTTCTTC; cdr3_aa: CASSQGGTRAWGEQFF
j_call: TRBJ2-7; d_call: NA; v_call: TRBV18; clone_size: many; cdr3_nt: TGTGCCAGCTCACCGAACAGGGATAGCCACGAGCAGTACTTC; cdr3_aa: CASSPNRDSHEQYF
j_call: TRBJ2-2; d_call: TRBD1; v_call: TRBV7-8; clone_size: many; cdr3_nt: TGTGCCAGCAGCGACAGACAGGGGCAGAACACCGGGGAGCTGTTTTTT; cdr3_aa: CASSDRQGQNTGELFF
j_call: TRBJ1-2; d_call: NA; v_call: TRBV14; clone_size: many; cdr3_nt: TGTGCCAGCAGCCCCCGAACGGAGGGTTATGGCTACACCTTC; cdr3_aa: CASSPRTEGYGYTF
j_call: TRBJ1-4; d_call: NA; v_call: TRBV7-6; clone_size: NA; cdr3_nt: TGTGCCAGCAGCTTAGTCCCGGACGGGAATGAAAAACTGTTTTTT; cdr3_aa: CASSLVPDGNEKLFF
j_call: TRBJ1-1; d_call: NA; v_call: TRBV5-1; clone_size: many; cdr3_nt: TGCGCCAGCCGCCTGATATGGGGGAACACTGAAGCTTTCTTT; cdr3_aa: CASRLIWGNTEAFF
j_call: TRBJ1-4; d_call: NA; v_call: TRBV20-1; clone_size: medium-sized; cdr3_nt: TGCAGTGCTAGAGAGGCCGCAGGGCGTGGGAGTGAAAAACTGTTTTTT; cdr3_aa: CSAREAAGRGSEKLFF
j_call: TRBJ2-5; d_call: NA; v_call: TRBV29-1; clone_size: many; cdr3_nt: TGCAGCGTTGGGGAGACCCAGTACTTC; cdr3_aa: CSVGETQYF
j_call: TRBJ2-7; d_call: TRBD1; v_call: TRBV6-5; clone_size: many; cdr3_nt: TGTGCCAGCAGTTACTCGCAGGGGGCGCCTTCGGGCGAGCAGTACTTC; cdr3_aa: CASSYSQGAPSGEQYF
j_call: TRBJ1-1; d_call: NA; v_call: TRBV6-6; clone_size: many; cdr3_nt: TGTGCCACCAGTATGAACACTGAAGCTTTCTTT; cdr3_aa: CATSMNTEAFF
j_call: TRBJ2-1; d_call: NA; v_call: TRBV5-1; clone_size: many; cdr3_nt: TGCGCCAGCAGCTTGGCTCCAGAGAATGAGCAGTTCTTC; cdr3_aa: CASSLAPENEQFF
j_call: TRBJ2-7; d_call: TRBD2; v_call: TRBV7-2; clone_size: many; cdr3_nt: TGTGCCAGCAGCTCCAACGGGGGGTACGAGCAGTACTTC; cdr3_aa: CASSSNGGYEQYF
j_call: TRBJ1-5; d_call: NA; v_call: TRBV20-1; clone_size: many; cdr3_nt: TGCAGTGCTAGTAGGGGGTTGGGTATCGGTCAGCCCCAGCATTTT; cdr3_aa: CSASRGLGIGQPQHF
j_call: TRBJ2-4; d_call: NA; v_call: TRBV6-6; clone_size: medium-sized; cdr3_nt: TGTGCCAGCACCCAAACCAAAAACATTCAGTACTTC; cdr3_aa: CASTQTKNIQYF
j_call: TRBJ2-3; d_call: NA; v_call: TRBV24-1; clone_size: many; cdr3_nt: TGTGCCACCAGTGACCCTAGGAGCACAGATACGCAGTATTTT; cdr3_aa: CATSDPRSTDTQYF
j_call: TRBJ2-2; d_call: NA; v_call: TRBV27; clone_size: many; cdr3_nt: TGTGCCAGTTCGGTCCACGGACAGCCGAACACCGGGGAGCTGTTTTTT; cdr3_aa: CASSVHGQPNTGELFF
j_call: TRBJ2-5; d_call: NA; v_call: TRBV12-3/TRBV12-4; clone_size: many; cdr3_nt: TGTGCCAGCAGTCGAAGAGGACCCAAGGAGACCCAGTACTTC; cdr3_aa: CASSRRGPKETQYF
j_call: TRBJ2-1; d_call: NA; v_call: TRBV7-9; clone_size: many; cdr3_nt: TGTGCCAGCAGCTTAGCCCGATCGTCCAATGAGCAGTTCTTC; cdr3_aa: CASSLARSSNEQFF
j_call: TRBJ2-7; d_call: NA; v_call: TRBV5-6; clone_size: many; cdr3_nt: TGTGCCAGCCGAACAGGGTCTGGGTACGAGCAGTACTTC; cdr3_aa: CASRTGSGYEQYF
j_call: TRBJ2-2; d_call: TRBD1; v_call: TRBV11-2; clone_size: many; cdr3_nt: TGTGCCAGCAGCACCACAGGACAGGGAACCGGGGAGCTGTTTTTT; cdr3_aa: CASSTTGQGTGELFF
j_call: TRBJ1-2; d_call: NA; v_call: TRBV5-1; clone_size: many; cdr3_nt: TGCGCCAGCAGCGGTACCGGAAGCGACAGGACCAGCTATGGCTACACCTTC; cdr3_aa: CASSGTGSDRTSYGYTF
j_call: TRBJ1-1; d_call: NA; v_call: TRBV24-1; clone_size: many; cdr3_nt: TGTGCCACCAGTGACCAGACCCGGGGCACTGAAGCTTTCTTT; cdr3_aa: CATSDQTRGTEAFF
j_call: TRBJ2-4; d_call: NA; v_call: TRBV5-1; clone_size: many; cdr3_nt: TGCGCCAGCAGCTTGGCCACTGGTACAGTGGGAAACATTCAGTACTTC; cdr3_aa: CASSLATGTVGNIQYF
j_call: TRBJ2-3; d_call: NA; v_call: TRBV12-3/TRBV12-4; clone_size: many; cdr3_nt: TGTGCCAGCAGTTTACTCGCCTCCACAGATACGCAGTATTTT; cdr3_aa: CASSLLASTDTQYF
j_call: TRBJ2-7; d_call: NA; v_call: TRBV18; clone_size: many; cdr3_nt: TGTGCCAGCTCACTGGGGGGATCCTACGAGCAGTACTTC; cdr3_aa: CASSLGGSYEQYF
j_call: TRBJ2-5; d_call: NA; v_call: TRBV7-7; clone_size: many; cdr3_nt: TGTGCTAGCAGCTTAGATGGTGCAGGGGTCCGGACCCAGTACTTC; cdr3_aa: CASSLDGAGVRTQYF
j_call: TRBJ1-2; d_call: NA; v_call: TRBV6-6; clone_size: many; cdr3_nt: TGTGCCAGCACCTCGGGGGTCAGCTACCAGCCCTCAGCTAACTATGGCTACACCTTC; cdr3_aa: CASTSGVSYQPSANYGYTF
j_call: TRBJ2-5; d_call: NA; v_call: TRBV9; clone_size: many; cdr3_nt: TGTGCCAGCAGCGTAGGGGCGAGGGATGGGGAGACCCAGTACTTC; cdr3_aa: CASSVGARDGETQYF
j_call: TRBJ1-6; d_call: TRBD1; v_call: TRBV7-6; clone_size: many; cdr3_nt: TGTGCCAGCAGCTTAGGGACAGGGGGGTATTCACCCCTCCACTTT; cdr3_aa: CASSLGTGGYSPLHF
j_call: TRBJ2-1; d_call: NA; v_call: TRBV5-1; clone_size: many; cdr3_nt: TGCGCCAGCAGCTATGGGGGCATTTACAATGAGCAGTTCTTC; cdr3_aa: CASSYGGIYNEQFF
j_call: TRBJ2-5; d_call: NA; v_call: TRBV11-2; clone_size: many; cdr3_nt: TGTGCCAGCAGCTCTGACAGGATACTCGGGGAGACCCAGTACTTC; cdr3_aa: CASSSDRILGETQYF
j_call: TRBJ2-7; d_call: NA; v_call: TRBV7-8; clone_size: many; cdr3_nt: TGTGCCAGCAGCTTACAGGATGCACCGTACGAGCAGTACTTC; cdr3_aa: CASSLQDAPYEQYF
j_call: TRBJ1-1; d_call: NA; v_call: TRBV10-3; clone_size: many; cdr3_nt: TGTGCCACCCGAAATGGGAACACTGAAGCTTTCTTT; cdr3_aa: CATRNGNTEAFF
j_call: TRBJ2-7; d_call: NA; v_call: TRBV10-3; clone_size: many; cdr3_nt: TGTGCCATCAACAGATCGGGCGAGCAGTACTTC; cdr3_aa: CAINRSGEQYF
j_call: TRBJ1-2; d_call: TRBD1; v_call: TRBV12-3/TRBV12-4; clone_size: many; cdr3_nt: TGTGCCAGCAGTCGCGACAGGGGGCATGGCTACACCTTC; cdr3_aa: CASSRDRGHGYTF
j_call: TRBJ2-1; d_call: NA; v_call: TRBV2; clone_size: few; cdr3_nt: TGTGCCAGCAGCGGGCAGTCAAATGAGCAGTTCTTC; cdr3_aa: CASSGQSNEQFF
j_call: TRBJ2-5; d_call: NA; v_call: TRBV28; clone_size: many; cdr3_nt: TGTGCCAGCAGCAGGGAGACCCAGTACTTC; cdr3_aa: CASSRETQYF
j_call: TRBJ1-5; d_call: TRBD1; v_call: TRBV5-1; clone_size: many; cdr3_nt: TGCGCCAGCAGACTGGGGACAGGCAATCAGCCCCAGCATTTT; cdr3_aa: CASRLGTGNQPQHF
j_call: TRBJ2-2; d_call: NA; v_call: TRBV25-1; clone_size: many; cdr3_nt: TGTGCCAGCAGTGAATATAACTCTTGGGGCACCGGGGAGCTGTTTTTT; cdr3_aa: CASSEYNSWGTGELFF
j_call: TRBJ2-5; d_call: NA; v_call: TRBV25-1; clone_size: many; cdr3_nt: TGTGCCAGCAGTAGATGGGAAGAAGAGACCCAGTACTTC; cdr3_aa: CASSRWEEETQYF
j_call: TRBJ1-1; d_call: TRBD1; v_call: TRBV5-1; clone_size: many; cdr3_nt: TGCGCCAGCAGCGCCGGGACAGCGCGCGGCACTGAAGCTTTCTTT; cdr3_aa: CASSAGTARGTEAFF
j_call: TRBJ1-1; d_call: NA; v_call: TRBV7-9; clone_size: many; cdr3_nt: TGTGCCAGCACCGAGGGAAGCCGTCGGATGAACACTGAAGCTTTCTTT; cdr3_aa: CASTEGSRRMNTEAFF
j_call: TRBJ2-2; d_call: NA; v_call: TRBV29-1; clone_size: many; cdr3_nt: TGCAGCGTGACAGATAACACCGGGGAGCTGTTTTTT; cdr3_aa: CSVTDNTGELFF
j_call: TRBJ2-7; d_call: NA; v_call: TRBV6-2/TRBV6-3; clone_size: many; cdr3_nt: TGTGCCAGCAGCCCACTTAGCTCCTACGAGCAGTACTTC; cdr3_aa: CASSPLSSYEQYF
j_call: TRBJ2-7; d_call: NA; v_call: TRBV7-9; clone_size: few; cdr3_nt: TGTGCCAGCAGCTTCAATAGGGGCGAGCAGTACTTC; cdr3_aa: CASSFNRGEQYF
j_call: TRBJ1-2; d_call: TRBD1; v_call: TRBV6-5; clone_size: many; cdr3_nt: TGTGCCAGCAGTCGAACAGGGGCAAACTATGGCTACACCTTC; cdr3_aa: CASSRTGANYGYTF
j_call: TRBJ1-3; d_call: NA; v_call: TRBV6-5; clone_size: many; cdr3_nt: TGTGCCAGCAGGCGTGATCAGGGTCGTGTTGGAAACACCATATATTTT; cdr3_aa: CASRRDQGRVGNTIYF
j_call: TRBJ1-4; d_call: TRBD1; v_call: TRBV2; clone_size: many; cdr3_nt: TGTGCCAGCAGCGGTGATGGACAGGCGGATTTGGGAAAACTGTTTTTT; cdr3_aa: CASSGDGQADLGKLFF
j_call: TRBJ2-7; d_call: TRBD1; v_call: TRBV7-6; clone_size: many; cdr3_nt: TGTGCCAGCAGCGCTGCGACAGGGGGTTCCTACGAGCAGTACTTC; cdr3_aa: CASSAATGGSYEQYF